This TCR beta chain originates from a study of blood T cell repertoires in COVID-19. The overall study: Both acute and convalescent COVID-19 samples were obtained from the United States, Italy and Spain.

As handled by the study authors: Quantification of nucleated cells was approximated via reference gene primer amplification. TCRdb's copy holds only in-frame clones and misses some; the assay was immunoSEQ multiplex PCR. That table gives V, J and clone size, and the DNA gave D and trimming. The table records about 230,000 clones, around 84% of them present only once. V lost 4 bases, J lost 6 bases, and 9 bases stayed unmatched. This CDR3 contains 14 residues. The germline V gene has CDR1 MGHRA and CDR2 YSYEKL. J is TRBJ2-7 and V is TRBV4-1, with 7 positions matching TRBD1. Sequencing was carried out using peripheral blood. This TCR came from a man over 45 with COVID-19, enrolled during active disease. The CDR3 loop reads CASSLETGLGEQYF. As DNA, the CDR3 is TGCGCCAGCAGCCTAGAGACAGGGCTCGGCGAGCAGTACTTC.